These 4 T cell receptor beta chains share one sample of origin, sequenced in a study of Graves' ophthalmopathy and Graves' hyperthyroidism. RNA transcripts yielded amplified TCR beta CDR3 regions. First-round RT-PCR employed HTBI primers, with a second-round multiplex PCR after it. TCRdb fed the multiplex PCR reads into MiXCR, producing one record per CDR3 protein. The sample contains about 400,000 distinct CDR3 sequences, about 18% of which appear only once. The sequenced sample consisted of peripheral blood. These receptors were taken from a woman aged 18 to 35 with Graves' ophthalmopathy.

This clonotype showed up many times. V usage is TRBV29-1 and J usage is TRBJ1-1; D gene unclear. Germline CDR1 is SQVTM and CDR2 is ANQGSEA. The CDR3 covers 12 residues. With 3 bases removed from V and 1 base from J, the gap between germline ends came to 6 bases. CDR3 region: CSVDWGNTEAFF. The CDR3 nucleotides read TGCAGCGTTGATTGGGGGAACACTGAAGCTTTCTTT.

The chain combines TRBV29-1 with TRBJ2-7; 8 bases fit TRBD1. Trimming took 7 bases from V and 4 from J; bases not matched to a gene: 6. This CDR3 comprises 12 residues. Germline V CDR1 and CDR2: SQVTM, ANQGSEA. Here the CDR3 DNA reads TGCAGCGCCAGGACAGGGTATTACGAGCAGTACTTC. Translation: CSARTGYYEQYF.

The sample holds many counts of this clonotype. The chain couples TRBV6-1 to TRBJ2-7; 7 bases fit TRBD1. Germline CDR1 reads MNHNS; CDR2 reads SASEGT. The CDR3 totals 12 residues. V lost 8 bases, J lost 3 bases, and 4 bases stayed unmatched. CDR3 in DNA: TGTGCCAGCCGGGACAGCGACTACGAGCAGTACTTC. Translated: CASRDSDYEQYF.

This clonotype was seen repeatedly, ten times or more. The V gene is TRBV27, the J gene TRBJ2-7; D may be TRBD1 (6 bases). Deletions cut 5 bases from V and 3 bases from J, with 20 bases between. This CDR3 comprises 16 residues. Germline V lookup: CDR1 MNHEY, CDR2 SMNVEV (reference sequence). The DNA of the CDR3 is TGTGCCAGCAGTCCAGGAGAGACAGGTACGATCTACGAGCAGTACTTC. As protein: CASSPGETGTIYEQYF.